This paragraph reports one TCR beta chain. The entry originates in a study of blood T cell repertoires in COVID-19. In the authors' workflow: Quantification of nucleated cells was approximated via reference gene primer amplification. Sequencing used immunoSEQ multiplex PCR; TCRdb keeps in-frame clones, though not all of them. V, J and clone size derive from that table, while D and trimming were established from the DNA sequence. The top ten clones hold 20% to 25% of a sample with approximately 28,000 clones, more than 70% of them seen once. The trim removed 11 bases at V and 7 bases at J, leaving 3 bases unmatched. Germline lookup yields CDR1 LNHDA and CDR2 SQIVND (reference sequence). This CDR3 is 11 amino acids long.

This sequence originates from a boy under 10 years old with active or convalescent COVID-19. The chain couples TRBV19 to TRBJ2-2; 8 bases match TRBD2. Sequencing used peripheral blood. The CDR3 DNA reads as TGTGCCGGACTAGCTAGCGGGGAGCTGTTTTTT. Translated: CAGLASGELFF. The whole variable domain, filled in from reference TRBV19 and TRBJ2-2, reads DGGITQSPKYLFRKEGQNVTLSCEQNLNHDAMYWYRQDPGQGLRLIYYSQIVNDFQKGDIAEGYSVSREKKESFPLTVTSAQKNPTAFYLCAGLASGELFFGEGSRLTVL.